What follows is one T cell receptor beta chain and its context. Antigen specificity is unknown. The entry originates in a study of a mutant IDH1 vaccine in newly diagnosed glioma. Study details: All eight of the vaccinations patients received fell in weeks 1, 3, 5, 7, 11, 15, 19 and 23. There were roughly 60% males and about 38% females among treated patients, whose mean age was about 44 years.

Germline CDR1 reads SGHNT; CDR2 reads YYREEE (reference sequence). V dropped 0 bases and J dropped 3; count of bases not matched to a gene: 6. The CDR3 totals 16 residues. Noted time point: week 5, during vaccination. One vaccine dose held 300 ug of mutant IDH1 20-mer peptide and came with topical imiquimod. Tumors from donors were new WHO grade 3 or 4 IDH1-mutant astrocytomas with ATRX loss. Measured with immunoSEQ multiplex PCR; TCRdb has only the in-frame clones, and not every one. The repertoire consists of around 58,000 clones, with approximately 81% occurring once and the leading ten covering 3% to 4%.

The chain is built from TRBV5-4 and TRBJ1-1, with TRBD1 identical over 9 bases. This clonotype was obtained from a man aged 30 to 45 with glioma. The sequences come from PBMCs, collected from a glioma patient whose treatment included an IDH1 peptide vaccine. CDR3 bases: TGTGCCAGCAGCTTGGACAGGGGGCGGTTGTACACTGAAGCTTTCTTT. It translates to CASSLDRGRLYTEAFF.